What follows are 27 T cell receptor beta chains derived from one specimen sequenced in a study of T cells after yellow fever vaccination. TCRdb itself ran the 5' RACE reads through MiXCR, one entry per CDR3 protein. In the table there are about 300,000 distinct CDR3 sequences, approximately 7% of which are singletons. Sequenced here: PBMCs, sampled approximately 47 days after the first yellow fever vaccination. The receptors were sampled from a man between 18 and 29 years old who received the YFV17D yellow fever vaccine.

There are many counts of this clonotype. V gene TRBV7-2 combines with J gene TRBJ1-2; TRBD1 matches at 8 bases. The CDR3 length is 14 residues. The junction had 10 bases not matched to a gene; V was cut back by 5 bases and J by 8 bases. Germline CDR1 reads SGHTA; CDR2 reads FQGNSA. DNA of the CDR3: TGTGCCAGCAGCACCGGACAGGGAGGGTTAGGCTACACCTTC. It is translated as CASSTGQGGLGYTF.

The V call is TRBV7-2, the J call TRBJ1-5; TRBD1 matches 7 bases. Per the germline V gene, CDR1 is SGHTA and CDR2 is FQGNSA. Unmatched junction bases numbered 9, after V lost 5 bases and J lost 2 bases. The length of the CDR3 is 16 residues. The CDR3 spells CASSVKTGWGNQPQHF. For the CDR3, the DNA is TGTGCCAGCAGCGTTAAGACAGGGTGGGGCAATCAGCCCCAGCATTTT. Full variable domain (missing parts from reference TRBV7-2 and TRBJ1-5): GAGVSQSPSNKVTEKGKDVELRCDPISGHTALYWYRQSLGQGLEFLIYFQGNSAPDKSGLPSDRFSAERTGGSVSTLTIQRTQQEDSAVYLCASSVKTGWGNQPQHFGDGTRLSIL.

This clonotype was seen a few times. The chain recombines TRBV28 with TRBJ2-7, with D tentatively TRBD1 or TRBD2 (5 bases each). Germline lookup yields CDR1 MDHEN and CDR2 SYDVKM. The ends were cut back, 6 bases at V and 0 bases at J, with 12 bases in the middle. CDR3 size: 14 residues. CDR3 sequence (DNA): TGTGCCAGCAGGCAGGGACCCGGCTCCTACGAGCAGTACGTC. It codes for CASRQGPGSYEQYV.

This clonotype has only a few counts. J is TRBJ1-6 and V is TRBV11-2; perhaps TRBD1 as D (5 bases). This CDR3 is built from 18 residues. Trimming pared 5 bases from V and 4 bases from J, leaving 21 bases between. Per the germline V gene, CDR1 is SGHAT and CDR2 is FQNNGV. The CDR3 region has the DNA TGTGCCAGCAGCCAGACGGGGCTACTAAAGGGATATAATTCACCCCTCCACTTT. Translated: CASSQTGLLKGYNSPLHF.

The DNA of the CDR3 is TGTGCCAGCAGCGGCTTTGGGGCCAGCACAGATACGCAGTATTTT. It is translated as CASSGFGASTDTQYF. This chain joins TRBV6-1 and TRBJ2-3; a weak D match, TRBD1 (5 bases). Trimming pared 6 bases from V and 0 bases from J, leaving 13 bases between. The CDR3 spans 15 residues. The V gene's germline CDR1 is MNHNS and CDR2 SASEGT.

This chain links TRBV27 with TRBJ2-3; TRBD1 agrees at 7 bases. Germline V gene lookup returns CDR1 MNHEY and CDR2 SMNVEV (reference sequence). The CDR3 has 16 residues. The J segment lost 2 bases and the V segment lost 5 bases, leaving 10 bases of the junction unmatched. The CDR3 sequence: CASSPSVTGNTDTQYF. In nucleotides, the CDR3 is TGTGCCAGCAGTCCCTCCGTGACAGGGAACACAGATACGCAGTATTTT.

The chain joins TRBV11-2 to TRBJ2-7; no clear D gene. With 3 bases removed from V and 5 bases from J, the gap between germline ends came to 11 bases. The CDR3 loop spans 13 amino acids. Germline V gene sequence: CDR1 SGHAT, CDR2 FQNNGV. The CDR3 region has the DNA TGTGCCAGCAGCTTCTACAGTCGAGACGAGCAGTACTTC. Translation gives CASSFYSRDEQYF.

This clonotype was observed a handful of times. The chain is built from TRBV12-3 or TRBV12-4 and TRBJ2-2, with D hard to call. The length of the CDR3 is 17 residues. V gave up 0 bases and J gave up 3 bases, with 14 bases separating them. The CDR3 region has the DNA TGTGCCAGCAGTTTAGCCCCGGCGGCGTTCGACACCGGGGAGCTGTTTTTT. Translating it yields CASSLAPAAFDTGELFF.

This clonotype was detected a few times. The chain recombines TRBV20-1 with TRBJ2-5; D is possibly TRBD1 or TRBD2 (5 bases each). Germline-derived CDR1 and CDR2 are DFQATT and SNEGSKA (reference sequence). V shed 3 bases and J shed 4 bases, with 21 bases lying between them. The length of the CDR3 is 16 residues. The CDR3 bases are TGCAGTGCTAGGGGGGTAGAGGGCCCCAATTTAGAGACCCAGTACTTC. It is translated as CSARGVEGPNLETQYF.

This clonotype was counted at least ten times. V usage is TRBV15 and J usage is TRBJ2-1; D is possibly TRBD1 or TRBD2 (5 bases each). Germline-derived CDR1 and CDR2 are LNHNV and YYDKDF (reference sequence). V was cut by 9 bases and J by 5 bases, with 17 bases left in between. The CDR3 runs 14 residues. DNA for the CDR3: TGTGCCACATGGGGGTGGACTGAGAACAATGAGCAGTTCTTC. This sequence encodes CATWGWTENNEQFF.

The rearrangement links TRBV20-1 to TRBJ2-1; 7 bases match TRBD1. V was clipped by 0 bases and J by 6 bases; unmatched bases: 5. The CDR3 runs 14 residues. Germline-derived CDR1 and CDR2 are DFQATT and SNEGSKA (reference sequence). The CDR3 sequence: CSARDLAGGNEQFF. CDR3 DNA: TGCAGTGCTAGAGATCTGGCAGGGGGCAATGAGCAGTTCTTC.

This clonotype was recorded a few times. V usage is TRBV2 and J usage is TRBJ2-3; 7 bases match TRBD2. The length of the CDR3 is 15 residues. CDR1 is SNHLY and CDR2 is FYNNEI in the germline V gene. With 5 bases clipped from V and 0 bases from J, the junction kept 5 bases outside the gene matches. In nucleotides, the CDR3 is TGTGCCAGCAGTCCTGAGCGGGACAGCACAGATACGCAGTATTTT. Residues: CASSPERDSTDTQYF.

CDR3 protein: CASSLVVGSHEQFF. The CDR3 DNA is TGCGCCAGCAGCTTGGTGGTGGGTTCACATGAGCAGTTCTTC. The V call is TRBV5-1, the J call TRBJ2-1; D call uncertain. CDR1 and CDR2 from the germline V gene are SGHRS and YFSETQ. Trimming removed 0 bases from V and 8 bases from J, with 12 bases in between. CDR3 size: 14 residues.

The chain is built from TRBV20-1 and TRBJ2-1; D possibly matches TRBD1 or TRBD2 (6 bases each). V was clipped by 7 bases and J by 5 bases, with 9 bases between them. Germline assignment: CDR1 DFQATT and CDR2 SNEGSKA (reference sequence). The CDR3 has 11 residues. CDR3 nucleotide sequence: TGCAGTGAAGGGGGGCACAATGAGCAGTTCTTC. As protein: CSEGGHNEQFF.

The chain is built from TRBV7-8 and TRBJ2-5; D unresolved. The V gene's germline CDR1 is SGHVS and CDR2 FQNEAQ. V lost 7 bases and J 1 base, leaving 10 bases between the germline ends. The CDR3 sequence is 13 residues long. In DNA form, the CDR3 reads TGTGCCAGCACTTACAGATTCCAAGAGACCCAGTACTTC. It is translated as CASTYRFQETQYF.

This clonotype has a handful of counts. V usage is TRBV5-1 and J usage is TRBJ2-3, with 8 positions matching TRBD2. Germline loops: CDR1 SGHRS, CDR2 YFSETQ. There are 14 residues in the CDR3. Trimming took 0 bases from V and 4 from J; bases not matched to a gene: 1. This CDR3 is CASSLVGLADTQYF. The DNA of the CDR3 is TGCGCCAGCAGCTTGGTGGGACTAGCAGATACGCAGTATTTT.

With respect to this clonotype: The junction does not match germline at one end; this may be a read error. This chain's CDR3 is CASSPQGTGGVF. The CDR3 bases are TGTGCCAGCAGCCCCCAAGGGACAGGGGGAGTATTC. This chain links TRBV9 with TRBJ1-2, with 11 nucleotides matching TRBD1. CDR1 SGDLS and CDR2 YYNGEE come from the germline V gene. The CDR3 is 12 residues long. Full variable domain (missing parts from reference TRBV9 and TRBJ1-2): DSGVTQTPKHLITATGQRVTLRCSPRSGDLSVYWYQQSLDQGLQFLIQYYNGEERAKGNILERFSAQQFPDLHSELNLSSLELGDSALYFCASSPQGTGGVFGSGTRLTVV.

This chain uses TRBV5-1 with TRBJ1-2; 10 positions agree with TRBD1. After removal of 3 bases from V and 4 bases from J, the junction contained 6 bases not matched to a gene. Germline values: CDR1 SGHRS, CDR2 YFSETQ. The CDR3 has 15 amino acids. The CDR3: CASSSSGQGGYGYTF. The CDR3 coding sequence is TGCGCCAGCAGCTCTTCCGGACAGGGGGGCTATGGCTACACCTTC.

There are a few counts of this clonotype. The chain carries TRBV5-1 and TRBJ1-4, with a tentative D call TRBD1 (5 bases). The CDR3 totals 15 residues. The germline gives CDR1 SGHRS, CDR2 YFSETQ. Trimming took 8 bases from V and 3 from J, leaving 17 bases between them. For the CDR3, the DNA is TGCGCCAGTAGTCCCGGGGGTTCGGCTAATGAAAAACTGTTTTTT. Amino acid sequence: CASSPGGSANEKLFF.

This clonotype has more than one count but fewer than ten. The gene calls are TRBV7-9 and TRBJ1-4, with D uncertain. V was pared by 1 base and J by 6 bases, with 12 bases between. Germline CDR1 and CDR2: SEHNR and FQNEAQ (reference sequence). The CDR3 is made up of 15 amino acids. The CDR3 DNA follows: TGTGCCAGCAGCTTAGAACCCGGGCTCCATGAAAAACTGTTTTTT. It codes for CASSLEPGLHEKLFF.

This chain links TRBV20-1 with TRBJ2-1; D may be TRBD1 or TRBD2 (6 bases each). The germline V and J ends were trimmed by 2 bases and 15 bases, with 14 bases remaining between them. The CDR3 runs 11 residues. Germline V gene data show CDR1 as DFQATT and CDR2 as SNEGSKA (reference sequence). The CDR3: CSARNREELFF. CDR3 coding DNA: TGCAGTGCTAGAAACAGGGAGGAGTTGTTCTTC.

V is TRBV5-1 and J is TRBJ1-1; a weak D match, TRBD1 (5 bases). The ends were cut back, 0 bases at V and 7 bases at J, with 10 bases in the middle. Germline CDR1 SGHRS, CDR2 YFSETQ. The length of the CDR3 is 13 residues. The DNA of the CDR3 is TGCGCCAGCAGCTTGGAAGGGGCAGGTGAAGCTTTCTTT. Amino acid sequence: CASSLEGAGEAFF.

The chain combines TRBV4-1 with TRBJ1-1, with D uncertain. Germline CDR1 is MGHRA and CDR2 is YSYEKL. The V gene lost 0 bases and the J gene lost 3 bases, with 5 bases spanning the gap. CDR3 length equals 13 residues. CDR3 residues: CASSQEIYTEAFF. As DNA, the CDR3 is TGCGCCAGCAGCCAAGAGATATACACTGAAGCTTTCTTT.

This clonotype occurred many times. The gene calls are TRBV20-1 and TRBJ1-1, with 7 bases fitting TRBD1. With 6 bases clipped from V and 4 bases from J, the junction kept 8 bases outside the gene matches. The CDR3 is 13 residues long. Germline CDR1 DFQATT, CDR2 SNEGSKA (reference sequence). The CDR3 sequence: CSAPSSGGTEAFF. The DNA of the CDR3 is TGCAGTGCCCCATCGTCAGGGGGCACTGAAGCTTTCTTT.

Of note for this clonotype: An end of the junction does not agree with germline; a read error may underlie this. The J gene is TRBJ2-5, the V gene TRBV5-1; D possibly corresponds to TRBD2 (5 bases). Germline loops: CDR1 SGHRS, CDR2 YFSETQ. The CDR3 consists of 13 residues. Here the CDR3 reads CATSVRGWETQYF. The CDR3 coding sequence is TGCGCCACCAGCGTCCGGGGTTGGGAGACCCAGTACTTC.

This chain joins TRBV7-9 and TRBJ1-1; TRBD1 might be the D (5 bases). CDR3 length equals 14 residues. The ends were cut back, 7 bases at V and 5 bases at J, with 17 bases in the middle. Germline CDR1 is SEHNR and CDR2 is FQNEAQ (reference sequence). CDR3 coding DNA: TGTGCCAGCACCCCAGGCAGGGTGGAAACTGAAGCTTTCTTT. Amino acid sequence: CASTPGRVETEAFF.

This clonotype appeared many times. The V call is TRBV13, the J call TRBJ2-7; the D call may be TRBD1 or TRBD2 (6 bases each). In germline, CDR1 is PRHDT, CDR2 FYEKMQ (reference sequence). Trimming pared 2 bases from V and 1 base from J, leaving 9 bases between. The CDR3 totals 14 residues. CDR3 sequence reads: CASSLTGASYEQYV. DNA of the CDR3: TGTGCCAGCAGCTTAACGGGGGCGTCCTACGAGCAGTACGTC.